The 22 T cell receptor beta chains given below trace back to one sample, sequenced in a study of blood T cells in healthy people across ages. Together with a sample-barcoded 5' primer, a J-beta primer mix was included in a second PCR lasting about 7 to 12 cycles. TCRdb fed the 5' RACE reads into MiXCR, producing one record per CDR3 protein. This sample yields roughly 1,100,000 distinct CDR3 sequences, of which 20% to 25% are seen a single time; approximately 0.71% belongs to the top ten. The sample was also linked to a second study, of T cells of mothers and their children.

The sequenced sample consisted of blood. These receptors were collected from a girl aged 2 to 9 in good health.

V gene TRBV7-9 combines with J gene TRBJ1-6, with D possibly TRBD1 on 5 matching bases. Germline CDR1 reads SEHNR; CDR2 reads FQNEAQ (reference sequence). The V end lost 2 bases, the J end lost 8 bases, and 19 bases lay between the germline ends. The CDR3 spans 17 residues. CDR3 sequence: CASSLKSRPQGDSPLHF. The CDR3 DNA follows: TGTGCCAGCAGCTTAAAAAGTCGGCCTCAGGGAGATTCACCCCTCCACTTT.

The CDR3 is CASSETVGKEQYF. DNA for the CDR3: TGTGCCAGCAGTGAGACGGTCGGGAAAGAGCAGTACTTC. The rearrangement links TRBV6-1 to TRBJ2-7, with D possibly TRBD2 on 5 matching bases. Germline CDR1 is MNHNS and CDR2 is SASEGT. The V gene lost 3 bases and the J gene lost 7 bases, with 13 bases spanning the gap. The CDR3 runs to 13 residues.

The chain links TRBV29-1 to TRBJ1-1; D is unclear. CDR3 length: 13 amino acids. Trimming removed 2 bases from V and 2 bases from J, with 9 bases in between. CDR1 and CDR2 (germline): SQVTM, ANQGSEA. The CDR3 bases are TGCAGCGTTGAACGGAGGTTCAACACTGAAGCTTTCTTT. Encoded protein: CSVERRFNTEAFF.

This chain connects TRBV28 to TRBJ2-6; no definite D call. Germline CDR1 reads MDHEN; CDR2 reads SYDVKM. Between the trimmed V and J ends, which lost 3 bases and 3 bases, there was a span of 6 bases. The CDR3 has 14 residues. For the CDR3, the DNA is TGTGCCAGCAGTTTCGGTGTTGGGGCCAACGTCCTGACTTTC. It codes for CASSFGVGANVLTF.

This sequence joins TRBV7-6 and TRBJ2-3; D is unclear. The CDR3 runs to 13 residues. Germline CDR1 reads SGHVS; CDR2 reads FNYEAQ. V gave up 8 bases and J gave up 1 base, with 10 bases separating them. This CDR3 is CASSTFRTDTQYF. CDR3 DNA: TGTGCCAGCTCAACGTTCCGCACAGATACGCAGTATTTT. Based on the CDR3 plus reference TRBV7-6 and TRBJ2-3, the full variable domain is GAGVSQSPRYKVTKRGQDVALRCDPISGHVSLYWYRQALGQGPEFLTYFNYEAQQDKSGLPNDRFSAERPEGSISTLTIQRTEQRDSAMYRCASSTFRTDTQYFGPGTRLTVL.

The chain uses TRBV27 and TRBJ2-3, with D possibly being TRBD1 (5 bases). CDR3 length equals 15 residues. V lost 1 base and J 6 bases, leaving 14 bases between the germline ends. The germline gives CDR1 MNHEY, CDR2 SMNVEV (reference sequence). The CDR3 DNA sequence: TGTGCCAGCAGTTTATATGTGCCAGCAGGGGATACGCAGTATTTT. Protein product: CASSLYVPAGDTQYF.

The chain has TRBV27 and TRBJ2-7; D gene uncertain. The CDR3 length is 13 residues. V was cut by 2 bases and J by 5 bases, with 10 bases left in between. CDR1 and CDR2 from the germline V gene are MNHEY and SMNVEV (reference sequence). DNA of the CDR3: TGTGCCAGCAGTTTACAGGAGAGTAACGAGCAGTACTTC. Its protein product is CASSLQESNEQYF.

This clonotype was seen only a few times. This sequence joins TRBV5-1 and TRBJ2-2; 9 nucleotides line up with TRBD1. From germline, CDR1 is SGHRS and CDR2 YFSETQ. J gave up 6 bases and V 3 bases, and 9 bases lay outside the gene matches. This CDR3 comprises 16 residues. This CDR3 is CASSSHRDRDAGELFF. CDR3 DNA sequence: TGCGCCAGCAGCTCACACCGGGACAGGGACGCCGGGGAGCTGTTTTTT.

This clonotype was seen a few times. The chain employs TRBV5-1 and TRBJ2-5, with D uncertain. The J call is doubtful: the DNA matches TRBJ2-1 better. CDR3 length: 16 residues. Germline V gene data show CDR1 as SGHRS and CDR2 as YFSETQ. DNA of the CDR3: TGCGCCAGCAGCTACCCTCGGCAGAGCGAAGACAATGAGCAGTTCTTC. Translated: CASSYPRQSEDNEQFF.

The chain joins TRBV7-2 to TRBJ2-1; TRBD2 aligns across 9 bases. Matching the DNA end better, TRBJ2-5 makes the J call doubtful. CDR3 length equals 14 residues. The V gene's germline CDR1 is SGHTA and CDR2 FQGNSA. CDR3 region: CASSGGGARETQYF. For the CDR3, the DNA is TGTGCCAGCAGCGGCGGGGGGGCCAGAGAGACCCAGTACTTC.

The rearrangement uses TRBV29-1 and TRBJ2-3, with D perhaps TRBD2 (5 bases). The CDR3 has 13 amino acids. The V end was cut by 5 bases, the J end by 10 bases, with 19 bases between. Germline assignment: CDR1 SQVTM and CDR2 ANQGSEA. The CDR3 DNA reads TGCAGCGTTCCTGGGAGCCAGGACGATGCGCAGTATTTT. It codes for CSVPGSQDDAQYF.

The chain uses TRBV29-1 and TRBJ2-3, with D hard to call. The CDR3 spans 15 residues. Germline V lookup: CDR1 SQVTM, CDR2 ANQGSEA. V was trimmed by 0 bases and J by 0 bases, leaving 10 bases between them. The CDR3 DNA reads TGCAGCGTTGAAGAGGTGGAAGAAAGCACAGATACGCAGTATTTT. It translates to CSVEEVEESTDTQYF.

The chain carries TRBV5-1 and TRBJ2-2, with TRBD1 matching 10 bases. The CDR3 length is 17 residues. Trimming cost V 4 bases and J 3 bases; bases outside gene matches: 9. Germline CDR1 is SGHRS and CDR2 is YFSETQ. The CDR3 DNA sequence: TGCGCCAGCAGCCTAAATAGCGGGACAGGGGACACCGGGGAGCTGTTTTTT. It specifies CASSLNSGTGDTGELFF.

This clonotype has only a few counts. V is TRBV7-9 and J is TRBJ2-5, with D possibly TRBD1 on 6 matching bases. The germline V and J ends were trimmed by 5 bases and 2 bases, with 12 bases remaining between them. Germline lookup yields CDR1 SEHNR and CDR2 FQNEAQ (reference sequence). The CDR3 is 14 amino acids. The CDR3 spells CASSHGQQQETQYF. The CDR3, as DNA: TGTGCCAGCAGCCACGGACAGCAGCAAGAGACCCAGTACTTC. The full variable domain, its missing parts supplied by reference TRBV7-9 and TRBJ2-5, is DTGVSQNPRHKITKRGQNVTFRCDPISEHNRLYWYRQTLGQGPEFLTYFQNEAQLEKSRLLSDRFSAERPKGSFSTLEIQRTEQGDSAMYLCASSHGQQQETQYFGPGTRLLVL.

This clonotype has only a few counts. This sequence joins TRBV7-2 and TRBJ1-1; the D is unclear. The V and J ends lost 2 bases and 8 bases respectively, with 9 bases between them. The CDR3 covers 12 residues. CDR1 is SGHTA, CDR2 FQGNSA, per germline. CDR3 amino acids: CASSLFAGEAFF. CDR3 nucleotides: TGTGCCAGCAGCTTATTCGCAGGCGAAGCTTTCTTT.

The chain joins TRBV5-6 to TRBJ2-1; maybe TRBD1 (6 bases). This CDR3 is built from 15 residues. V was trimmed by 0 bases and J by 10 bases, leaving 17 bases between them. Germline CDR1 and CDR2: SGHDT and YYEEEE. The CDR3 sequence is CASSLADRISREQFF. In DNA form, the CDR3 reads TGTGCCAGCAGCTTGGCAGACAGGATCAGTCGAGAGCAGTTCTTC. Variable domain in full (rest from reference TRBV5-6 and TRBJ2-1): DAGVTQSPTHLIKTRGQQVTLRCSPKSGHDTVSWYQQALGQGPQFIFQYYEEEERQRGNFPDRFSGHQFPNYSSELNVNALLLGDSALYLCASSLADRISREQFFGPGTRLTVL.

This clonotype was seen a handful of times. This rearrangement joins TRBV2 to TRBJ2-3, with a possible D match to TRBD2 (5 bases). The CDR3 is 13 residues long. Trimming shortened V by 6 bases and J by 2 bases, and 9 bases separated the two germline ends. In germline, CDR1 is SNHLY, CDR2 FYNNEI. CDR3 region: CASRDGVTDTQYF. CDR3 nucleotide sequence: TGTGCCAGCAGGGACGGGGTCACAGATACGCAGTATTTT.

The chain has TRBV12-3 or TRBV12-4 and TRBJ2-5; TRBD1 agrees at 10 bases. This CDR3 spans 15 amino acids. V lost 6 bases to trimming and J lost 3 bases; unmatched junction nucleotides: 7. CDR3 region: CASRSGQGIKETQYF. In DNA form, the CDR3 reads TGTGCCAGCAGATCGGGACAGGGGATAAAAGAGACCCAGTACTTC.

This clonotype was seen just once. V gene TRBV10-2 combines with J gene TRBJ2-3; D may be TRBD1 (5 bases). Germline assignment: CDR1 WSHSY and CDR2 SAAADI. The ends were cut back, 6 bases at V and 6 bases at J, with 13 bases in the middle. This CDR3 has 13 residues. This chain's CDR3 is CASRSWGSDTQYF. CDR3 bases: TGCGCCAGCAGAAGCTGGGGCAGTGATACGCAGTATTTT.

The J gene is TRBJ2-5, the V gene TRBV6-2 or TRBV6-3; no definite D call. Germline CDR1 is MNHEY and CDR2 is SVGEGT. The CDR3 covers 11 residues. The V end was cut by 5 bases, the J end by 5 bases, with 6 bases between. In DNA form, the CDR3 reads TGTGCCAGCAGTATGGCTGAGACCCAGTACTTC. Translation: CASSMAETQYF.

The chain has TRBV7-3 and TRBJ2-1, with 10 bases matching TRBD1. After removal of 5 bases from V and 6 bases from J, the junction contained 10 bases not matched to a gene. CDR1 and CDR2 (germline): SGHTA, FQGTGA. The CDR3 has 16 amino acids. For the CDR3, the DNA is TGTGCCAGCAGCCCCACGATCGGGACAGGGGCCAATGAGCAGTTCTTC. Protein sequence: CASSPTIGTGANEQFF.

This clonotype was picked up a small number of times. The chain carries TRBV6-1 and TRBJ1-1; D remains unclear. Germline assignment: CDR1 MNHNS and CDR2 SASEGT. Trimming removed 5 bases from V and 7 bases from J, with 11 bases in between. The CDR3 loop spans 12 amino acids. CDR3 in DNA: TGTGCCAGCAGTCCCGACGGGGATGAAGCTTTCTTT. This codes for CASSPDGDEAFF.